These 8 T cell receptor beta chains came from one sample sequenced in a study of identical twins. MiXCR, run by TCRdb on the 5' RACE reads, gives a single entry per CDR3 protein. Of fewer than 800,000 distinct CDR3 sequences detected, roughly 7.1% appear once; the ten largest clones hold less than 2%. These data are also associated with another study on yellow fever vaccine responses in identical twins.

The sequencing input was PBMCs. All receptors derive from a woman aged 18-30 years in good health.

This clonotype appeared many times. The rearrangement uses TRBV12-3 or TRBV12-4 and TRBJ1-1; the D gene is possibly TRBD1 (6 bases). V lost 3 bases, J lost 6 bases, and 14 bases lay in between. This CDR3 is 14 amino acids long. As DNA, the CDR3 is TGTGCCAGCAGTTTCCGCTTCAGGGGTTCTGAAGCTTTCTTT. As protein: CASSFRFRGSEAFF.

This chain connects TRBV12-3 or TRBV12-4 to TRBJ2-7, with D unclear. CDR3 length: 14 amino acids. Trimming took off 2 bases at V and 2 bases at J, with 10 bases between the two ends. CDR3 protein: CASSLFGQAYEQYF. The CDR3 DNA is TGTGCCAGCAGTTTATTCGGGCAGGCCTACGAGCAGTACTTC.

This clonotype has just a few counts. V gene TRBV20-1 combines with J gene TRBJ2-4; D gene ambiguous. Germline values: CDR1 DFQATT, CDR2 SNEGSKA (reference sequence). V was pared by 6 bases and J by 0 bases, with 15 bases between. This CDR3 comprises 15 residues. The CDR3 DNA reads TGCAGTGCACCTCTCCTGGGGTCAGCCAAAAACATTCAGTACTTC. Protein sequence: CSAPLLGSAKNIQYF.

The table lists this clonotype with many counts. Here the CDR3 DNA reads TGCGCCAGCAGCTTAGGGACACCTCAAGAGACCCAGTACTTC. It translates to CASSLGTPQETQYF. The chain recombines TRBV5-1 with TRBJ2-5, with D perhaps matching TRBD1 (6 bases). CDR3 length: 14 residues. V was pared by 2 bases and J by 2 bases, with 10 bases between. Germline V lookup: CDR1 SGHRS, CDR2 YFSETQ.

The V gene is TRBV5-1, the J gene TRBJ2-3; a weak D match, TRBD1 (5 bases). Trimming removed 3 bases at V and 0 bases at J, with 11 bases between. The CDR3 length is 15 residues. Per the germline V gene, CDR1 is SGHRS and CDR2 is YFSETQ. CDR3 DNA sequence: TGCGCCAGCAGCTCATACAGGCCTAGCACAGATACGCAGTATTTT. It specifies CASSSYRPSTDTQYF.

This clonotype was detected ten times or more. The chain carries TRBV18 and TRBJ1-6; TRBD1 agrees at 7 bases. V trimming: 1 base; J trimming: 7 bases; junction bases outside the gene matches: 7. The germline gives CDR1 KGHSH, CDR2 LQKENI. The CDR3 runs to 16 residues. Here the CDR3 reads CASSPQHGTENSPLHF. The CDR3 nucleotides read TGTGCCAGCTCACCACAACATGGGACAGAGAATTCACCCCTCCACTTT.

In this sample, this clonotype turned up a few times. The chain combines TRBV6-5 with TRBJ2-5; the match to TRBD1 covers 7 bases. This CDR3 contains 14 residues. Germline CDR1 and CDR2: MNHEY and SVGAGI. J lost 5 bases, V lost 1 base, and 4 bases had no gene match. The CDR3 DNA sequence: TGTGCCAGCAGTTACTACAGGGGTGGGGAGACCCAGTACTTC. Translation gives CASSYYRGGETQYF.

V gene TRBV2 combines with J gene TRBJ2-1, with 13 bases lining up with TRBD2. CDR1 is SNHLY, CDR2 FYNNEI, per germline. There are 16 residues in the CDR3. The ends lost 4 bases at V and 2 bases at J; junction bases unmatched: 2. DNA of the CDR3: TGTGCCAGCAGTGTGGGACTAGCGGGACCCTACAATGAGCAGTTCTTC. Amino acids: CASSVGLAGPYNEQFF. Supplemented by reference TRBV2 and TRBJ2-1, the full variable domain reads EPEVTQTPSHQVTQMGQEVILRCVPISNHLYFYWYRQILGQKVEFLVSFYNNEISEKSEIFDDQFSVERPDGSNFTLKIRSTKLEDSAMYFCASSVGLAGPYNEQFFGPGTRLTVL.